This entry is about one TCR beta chain. Its antigen remains undetermined. No per-base quality is available; no much larger clone lies one base away. Taken from cysteine to phenylalanine, the CDR3 has 12 residues. Just the 36-base CDR3 DNA is kept, in frame starting at base 1. The germline V gene supplies CDR1 MNHEY and CDR2 SVGAGI. The junction carries 15 bases between V and J, which are trimmed by 5 bases and 11 bases respectively. TCRbeta CDR3 regions were amplified from genomic DNA using the immunoSEQ Assay, a bias-controlled multiplex PCR. As for how the authors treated the data: The number of nucleated cells in each sample was estimated by amplification of reference gene primers within the assay. To quantify the absolute abundance of each unique TCRbeta CDR3 rearrangement, sequence reads were collapsed and filtered. Productive Simpson clonality was computed per sample as the square root of Simpson's diversity index over productive rearrangements. TCRdb retrieved this table from immuneACCESS and kept in-frame rearrangements only. Not all clones are present; in checked studies, unresolved V genes account for under half, and no reason is known for the remainder. V and J calls and clone size are those listed in that table; D and trimming were worked out from the DNA. This sample lists 70,000 to 95,000 clones; more than 85% were detected once. The ten biggest clones cover around 14% of the sample.

This entry belongs to a study of blood T cell repertoires in COVID-19 (TCRdb year 2020). For the wider study: Collaborator samples came from the United States, Italy and Spain and covered acute and convalescent phases of COVID-19. The prospective study material was composed of cDNA or gDNA derived from T cells, B-cell-depleted T cells, or PBMCs. Subjects who had been exposed to COVID-19, were actively infected with it, or had recovered from it provided the deeply sampled blood TCRbeta repertoires that made up the dataset. The repertoires were released in a freely available public database meant as a resource for research on the immune response to SARS-CoV-2. Samples were obtained from the ongoing ImmuneRACE study (first 160 participants) and from some 1,300 subjects provided by 6 global collaborators. A de-identified subject ID, COVID-19 status, age in years and sex were almost always included in the sample metadata. HLA class I and class II types, where available, came from metadata supplied by the sample provider rather than from assay-based typing. Results the study describes overall, beyond this receptor: The amount of clinical and demographic metadata varied by source and participant and was provided uncurated.

Each collaborating institution followed its own protocols to collect whole blood in K2EDTA tubes. Collaborator samples were shipped for TCRbeta analysis as frozen whole blood, isolated PBMCs, or DNA extracted from either sample type. The V and J segments used are TRBV6-5 and TRBJ1-1; no D gene can be assigned with confidence. This TCR derives from a man aged 70-80 years with active or convalescent COVID-19. The sample was peripheral blood. The sequenced DNA: TGTGCCAGCAGTACTCGATCAGGTGGGGCTTTCTTT. The translation is CASSTRSGGAFF.